The present TCR beta chain was sequenced within a study of shared clonotypes between healthy human individuals. DNA at around 200 ng, 25,000 to 35,000 T cell genomes, went into sorted-subset replicate PCRs. Assay: immunoSEQ multiplex PCR; the TCRdb copy retains only in-frame clones and omits some. The sample carries some 1.5 million clones, approximately 96% recorded once. Study findings and constraints: An effect of sequencing depth on clonotype sharing among donors was expected. Relative to clonotypes present in all four donors, those not shared had lower generation probabilities.

Details on this clone: Its antigen remains unknown.

Trimming cost V 0 bases and J 3 bases, with 13 bases left between them. Germline values: CDR1 KGHSH, CDR2 LQKENI. The CDR3 extends over 16 amino acids. The J gene is TRBJ2-3, the V gene TRBV18; D tentatively fits TRBD1 or TRBD2 (6 bases each). The sequence derives from a young man in good health. The material sequenced was naive CD4+ T cells sorted from blood. Subset defined: CD45RA+ positively selected. CDR3 nucleotides: TGTGCCAGCTCACCACCGAGGGGGAGGAGTACAGATACGCAGTATTTT. Translation: CASSPPRGRSTDTQYF. The variable domain in full, completed from reference TRBV18 and TRBJ2-3, reads NAGVMQNPRHLVRRRGQEARLRCSPMKGHSHVYWYRQLPEEGLKFMVYLQKENIIDESGMPKERFSAEFPKEGPSILRIQQVVRGDSAAYFCASSPPRGRSTDTQYFGPGTRLTVL.